The clone carrying this TCR beta chain is medium-sized within its sample. Described time point: after trial treatment. Treatment noted: LDRT plus nivolumab, ipilimumab, low-dose cyclophosphamide and aspirin (RACIN trial). Every donor was treated with nivolumab, ipilimumab, aspirin, low-dose cyclophosphamide and also low-dose radiotherapy. Solid tumors that lacked tumor-infiltrating lymphocytes and were advanced were present in eligible patients. This specimen comes from a study of low-dose radiotherapy and immunotherapy resistance in tumors. Study-level information: Given every two weeks, intravenous cyclophosphamide 200 mg/m2 preceded radiation and immunotherapy by one day. Patients took oral aspirin 300 mg daily for four cycles from cycle 1 day 1.

The CDR3 sequence is 13 residues long. Trimming left V 5 bases short and J 5 bases short, with 14 bases between. Germline V gives CDR1 DFQATT, CDR2 SNEGSKA (reference sequence). With TRAV- and TRBV-specific primers, first-strand cDNA was made, covering the alpha and beta chains. Amplification of TCRs used a constant-region primer and V-primer adapter for approximately 18 PCR cycles. TCRdb re-analysed the reads in MiXCR, keeping a single row per CDR3 protein. The sample includes around 80,000 distinct CDR3 sequences, about 17% of them seen just once. The chain couples TRBV20-1 to TRBJ2-3, with a tentative D call TRBD1 (5 bases). This TCR was recovered from a male donor with prostate cancer. The sample here was PBMCs, taken after low-dose radiotherapy plus immunotherapy. DNA for the CDR3: TGCAGTGCTCCTAAAATGCAGGGAGATACGCAGTATTTT. Protein sequence: CSAPKMQGDTQYF.